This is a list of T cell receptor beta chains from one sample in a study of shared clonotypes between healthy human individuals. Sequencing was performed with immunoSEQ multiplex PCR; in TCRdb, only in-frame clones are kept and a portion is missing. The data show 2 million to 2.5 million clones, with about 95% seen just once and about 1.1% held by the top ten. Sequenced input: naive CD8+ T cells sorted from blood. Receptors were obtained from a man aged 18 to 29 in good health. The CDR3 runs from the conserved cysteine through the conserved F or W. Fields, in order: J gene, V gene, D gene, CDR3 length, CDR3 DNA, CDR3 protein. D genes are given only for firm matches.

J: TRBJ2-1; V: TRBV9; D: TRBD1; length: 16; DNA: TGTGCCAGCAGCGGATCAGGGGGTAGCTCCTACAATGAGCAGTTCTTC; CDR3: CASSGSGGSSYNEQFF
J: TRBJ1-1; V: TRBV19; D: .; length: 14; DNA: TGTGCCAGTAGTCCCCGGGGGCAGAACACTGAAGCTTTCTTT; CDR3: CASSPRGQNTEAFF
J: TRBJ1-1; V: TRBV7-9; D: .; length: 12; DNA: TGTGCCAGCAGACTCGAGAACACTGAAGCTTTCTTT; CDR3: CASRLENTEAFF
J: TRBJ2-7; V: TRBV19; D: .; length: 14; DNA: TGTGCCAGTAGTATAGATCTGGAATCCTACGAGCAGTACTTC; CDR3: CASSIDLESYEQYF
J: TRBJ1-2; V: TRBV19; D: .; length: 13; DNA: TGTGCCAGTAGGCGGGGTTCGAGCTATGGCTACACCTTC; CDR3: CASRRGSSYGYTF
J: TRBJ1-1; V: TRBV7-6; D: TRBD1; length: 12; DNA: TGTGCCAGCGGGACAGGGAACACTGAAGCTTTCTTT; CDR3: CASGTGNTEAFF
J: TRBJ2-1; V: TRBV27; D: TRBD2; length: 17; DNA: TGTGCCAGCAGTTCCCGGGACGGGACTAGTGGATACAATGAGCAGTTCTTC; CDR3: CASSSRDGTSGYNEQFF
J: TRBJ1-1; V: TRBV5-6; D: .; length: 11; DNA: TGTGCCAGCAGCTTGGGTATCGAAGCTTTCTTT; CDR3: CASSLGIEAFF
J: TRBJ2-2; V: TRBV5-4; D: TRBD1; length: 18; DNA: TGTGCCAGCAGCTTGCCGGGACAGGGGGAACCCTACACCGGGGAGCTGTTTTTT; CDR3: CASSLPGQGEPYTGELFF
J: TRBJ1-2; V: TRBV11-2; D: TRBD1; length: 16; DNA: TGTGCCAGCAGTTCCATTAGACAGGGGCCTAACTATGGCTACACCTTC; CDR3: CASSSIRQGPNYGYTF